This T cell receptor (beta chain) came from a study of blood T cell repertoires in COVID-19. Study details: There were acute and convalescent COVID-19 samples, and they came from the United States, Italy and Spain. PBMCs, B-cell-depleted T cells, or T cells were the source of the cDNA or gDNA that made up the material.

V dropped 1 base and J dropped 6 bases, with 4 bases sitting between them. The CDR3 is made up of 11 amino acids. Per the original data handling: Reference gene primer amplification gave estimated nucleated cell counts. Profiled with immunoSEQ multiplex PCR; TCRdb holds only in-frame clones, not every one. The D gene and trimming were derived from the DNA, and the V and J assignments and clone size from that table. The sample consists of around 240,000 clones, roughly 82% of them appearing once. This clone has a single count. The sequence was collected from a woman between 35 and 50 years old who had recovered from COVID-19. The V and J genes are TRBV12-3 or TRBV12-4 and TRBJ2-7; D not resolved. Sequenced sample: peripheral blood. The CDR3 loop is CASSLESEQYF. CDR3 nucleotide sequence: TGTGCCAGCAGTTTAGAGAGCGAGCAGTACTTC.